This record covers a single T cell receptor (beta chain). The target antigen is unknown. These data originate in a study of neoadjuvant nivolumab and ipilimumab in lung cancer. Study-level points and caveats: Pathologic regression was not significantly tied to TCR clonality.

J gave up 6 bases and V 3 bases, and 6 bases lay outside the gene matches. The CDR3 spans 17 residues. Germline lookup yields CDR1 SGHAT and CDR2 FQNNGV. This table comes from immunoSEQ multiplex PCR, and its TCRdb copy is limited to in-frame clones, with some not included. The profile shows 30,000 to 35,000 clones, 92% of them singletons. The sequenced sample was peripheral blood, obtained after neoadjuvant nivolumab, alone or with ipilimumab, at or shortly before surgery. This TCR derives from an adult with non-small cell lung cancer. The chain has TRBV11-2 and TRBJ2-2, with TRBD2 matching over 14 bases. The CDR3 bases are TGTGCCAGCAGCTTCGGACTAGCGGGGGGAAGGTCCGGGGAGCTGTTTTTT. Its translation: CASSFGLAGGRSGELFF.